The 19 T cell receptor beta chains below all came from one sample that was sequenced in a study of T cell repertoires in cytomegalovirus infection. MiXCR, applied by TCRdb to the reads, yields one record per CDR3 protein. The sample yields 44,000 or so distinct CDR3 sequences, under 25% seen once. No antigens are known for them. The sequenced sample was CD8+ T cells from cultured PBMCs, obtained from culture after CMV antigen stimulation. Source of these receptors: a human donor in good health (CMV status not recorded). Some clones in this sample may be carry-over from other donors' samples.

This clonotype has more than one count but fewer than ten. The CDR3 region is CASSLRQSGGATDTQYF. As DNA, the CDR3 is TGTGCCAGCAGCTTACGTCAGTCCGGGGGGGCCACAGATACGCAGTATTTT. V and J are TRBV7-3 and TRBJ2-3; 8 bases line up with TRBD2. J was trimmed by 2 bases and V by 2 bases; bases with no gene match: 9. CDR1 and CDR2 from the germline V gene are SGHTA and FQGTGA. The CDR3 has 17 amino acids.

V is TRBV12-3 or TRBV12-4 and J is TRBJ2-1, with 7 positions matching TRBD2. Trimming cost V 8 bases and J 4 bases; bases outside gene matches: 11. CDR3 length: 15 amino acids. Here the CDR3 reads CASSMLAEPYNEQFF. For the CDR3, the DNA is TGTGCCAGCTCCATGCTAGCGGAGCCATACAATGAGCAGTTCTTC.

This clonotype was picked up a small number of times. The chain uses TRBV29-1 and TRBJ2-1; D unresolved. Germline CDR1 SQVTM, CDR2 ANQGSEA. The CDR3 runs 13 residues. Trimming stripped 4 bases from V and 3 bases from J, with 10 bases between. CDR3 sequence: CSVVSIHYNEQFF. CDR3 nucleotide sequence: TGCAGCGTTGTGAGCATCCACTACAATGAGCAGTTCTTC.

This clonotype was seen more than once but under ten times. The chain carries TRBV12-5 and TRBJ1-1; possibly TRBD1 for D (5 bases). The CDR3 contains 10 residues. V lost 6 bases and J 8 bases, leaving 7 bases between the germline ends. The germline CDR1 and CDR2 sequences are LGHNT and FRNRAP. The CDR3 DNA follows: TGTGCTAGTGGGGAGGGGGAAGCTTTCTTT. Translating it yields CASGEGEAFF.

The chain joins TRBV12-3 or TRBV12-4 to TRBJ1-2; perhaps TRBD1 as D (5 bases). V was trimmed by 5 bases and J by 3 bases, leaving 10 bases between them. The CDR3 contains 13 residues. The CDR3 here is CASSASGDYGYTF. The CDR3 nucleotides read TGTGCCAGCAGTGCTTCGGGGGACTATGGCTACACCTTC.

This clonotype has only a few counts. The chain combines TRBV7-8 with TRBJ1-1; a weak D match, TRBD1 (6 bases). The CDR3 spans 14 residues. Germline-derived CDR1 and CDR2 are SGHVS and FQNEAQ. Trimming left V 4 bases short and J 6 bases short, with 15 bases between. CDR3 bases: TGTGCCAGCAGCTCCAGGGGTCGAGGGTCTGAAGCTTTCTTT. Amino acid sequence: CASSSRGRGSEAFF.

The chain combines TRBV7-2 with TRBJ2-2; unclear D gene. CDR3 length: 13 residues. Trimming pared 2 bases from V and 8 bases from J, leaving 9 bases between. Germline V gene sequence: CDR1 SGHTA, CDR2 FQGNSA. This CDR3 is CASSLLSKGELFF. The CDR3 nucleotides are TGTGCCAGCAGCTTACTTTCCAAAGGGGAGCTGTTTTTT.

This clonotype has more than one count but fewer than ten. J is TRBJ2-5 and V is TRBV7-6; the D gene is possibly TRBD1 (5 bases). This CDR3 is 15 amino acids long. Germline CDR1 is SGHVS and CDR2 is FNYEAQ. The V end lost 7 bases, the J end lost 2 bases, and 17 bases lay between the germline ends. The CDR3 DNA reads TGTGCCAGCAAGGGGTTTCCGGGTGAGCAAGAGACCCAGTACTTC. It specifies CASKGFPGEQETQYF.

This clonotype was seen a few times. The genes are TRBV5-1 and TRBJ1-2; D uncertain. Germline CDR1 SGHRS, CDR2 YFSETQ. The V end lost 4 bases, the J end lost 4 bases, and 26 bases lay between the germline ends. The CDR3 is made up of 18 amino acids. CDR3: CASSRTVGVIGQLYGYTF. The CDR3 DNA reads TGCGCCAGCAGCCGGACCGTAGGAGTAATAGGGCAGCTCTATGGCTACACCTTC.

The chain combines TRBV6-1 with TRBJ2-3, with D perhaps matching TRBD1 (6 bases). Trimming took 0 bases from V and 2 from J, leaving 15 bases between them. CDR3 length: 17 amino acids. Germline V CDR1 and CDR2: MNHNS, SASEGT. CDR3 sequence (DNA): TGTGCCAGCAGTGAAGCATTGGGGGCCCGAATCACAGATACGCAGTATTTT. It encodes CASSEALGARITDTQYF.

This clonotype was seen a few times. The CDR3, as DNA: TGTGCCAGCAGTTTTCACCCTGACAGGGAGTATGGCTACACCTTC. Translated: CASSFHPDREYGYTF. J is TRBJ1-2 and V is TRBV28, with 7 positions matching TRBD1. Germline V lookup: CDR1 MDHEN, CDR2 SYDVKM. The V gene end was trimmed by 3 bases and the J gene end by 5 bases; junction bases not matched to a gene: 9. The CDR3 sequence is 15 residues long.

The chain is built from TRBV29-1 and TRBJ2-2, with D perhaps TRBD2 (6 bases). Between the trimmed V and J ends, which lost 3 bases and 5 bases, there was a span of 13 bases. The germline V gene encodes CDR1 SQVTM and CDR2 ANQGSEA. The CDR3 runs 14 residues. The CDR3 spells CSVDARGNTGELFF. The CDR3 nucleotides read TGCAGCGTTGATGCACGCGGGAATACCGGGGAGCTGTTTTTT.

V usage is TRBV7-2 and J usage is TRBJ2-1, with D perhaps TRBD2 (5 bases). Trimming removed 1 base from V and 2 bases from J, with 9 bases in between. CDR1 and CDR2 (germline): SGHTA, FQGNSA. The CDR3 runs to 15 residues. The CDR3 DNA reads TGTGCCAGCAGCTTAGAAGCGGTCCCCTACAATGAGCAGTTCTTC. Translated, it gives CASSLEAVPYNEQFF. Full variable domain (missing parts from reference TRBV7-2 and TRBJ2-1): GAGVSQSPSNKVTEKGKDVELRCDPISGHTALYWYRQSLGQGLEFLIYFQGNSAPDKSGLPSDRFSAERTGGSVSTLTIQRTQQEDSAVYLCASSLEAVPYNEQFFGPGTRLTVL.

This clonotype was seen more than once but under ten times. CDR3 sequence: CASSSPGVNNSPLHF. CDR3 nucleotide sequence: TGTGCCAGCAGCTCGCCGGGGGTCAATAATTCACCCCTCCACTTT. This sequence joins TRBV7-9 and TRBJ1-6, with a possible D match to TRBD1 (5 bases). Trimming cost V 4 bases and J 5 bases, with 12 bases left between them. CDR1 and CDR2 from the germline V gene are SEHNR and FQNEAQ (reference sequence). The CDR3 loop spans 15 amino acids.

This clonotype came up a few times. This sequence joins TRBV2 and TRBJ2-1, with D possibly being TRBD1 (8 bases). Looked up from germline, CDR1 is SNHLY and CDR2 is FYNNEI. The V end was cut by 10 bases, the J end by 10 bases, with 23 bases between. This CDR3 spans 14 amino acids. CDR3 sequence: CATRPGGGRGEQFF. The CDR3, as DNA: TGTGCCACCCGACCAGGGGGCGGGAGAGGAGAGCAGTTCTTC.

This chain connects TRBV12-3 or TRBV12-4 to TRBJ2-1; possibly TRBD1 or TRBD2 for D (6 bases each). Deletions cut 5 bases from V and 10 bases from J, with 21 bases between. This CDR3 is built from 15 residues. The CDR3 DNA reads TGTGCCAGCAGTAGCCCGGGGGCCTCTTTGTTCGAGCAGTTCTTC. Encoded protein: CASSSPGASLFEQFF.

A word on this clonotype: An end of the junction does not agree with germline; a read error may underlie this. CDR3 amino acids: CASSSPDSF. The CDR3 DNA reads TGTGCCAGCAGTTCTCCGGACTCCTTT. The chain employs TRBV6-6 and TRBJ1-1; no firm D call. In germline, CDR1 is MNHNY, CDR2 SVGAGI (reference sequence). The CDR3 totals 9 residues.

The chain recombines TRBV28 with TRBJ2-1; 14 bases fit TRBD2. Germline CDR1 and CDR2: MDHEN and SYDVKM. V lost 6 bases and J lost 6; bases outside the gene matches: 7. This CDR3 spans 16 amino acids. Here the CDR3 DNA reads TGTGCCAGCAGCGCCCCGGGACTAGCGGGAGTCAATGAGCAGTTCTTC. This sequence encodes CASSAPGLAGVNEQFF.

The chain employs TRBV11-2 and TRBJ2-1; D not resolved. The CDR3 runs to 13 residues. Germline CDR1 and CDR2: SGHAT and FQNNGV. The ends were cut back, 1 base at V and 9 bases at J, with 10 bases in the middle. CDR3 loop: CASSLGLVREQFF. Here the CDR3 DNA reads TGTGCCAGCAGCTTAGGGCTAGTACGTGAGCAGTTCTTC.